These 10 T cell receptor beta chains share one sample of origin, sequenced in a study of persistence of HIV-infected CD4 T cells. The immunoSEQ assay was version 4, run in survey mode. The method was immunoSEQ multiplex PCR; TCRdb's version includes in-frame clones alone and lacks a portion of them. The sample shows 30,000 to 45,000 clones, under 90% of them seen only once. Antigens of these TCRs are unknown. An overlapping HIV-1 Gag peptide pool stimulated these cells at about 0.9 ug/peptide/mL. Sorted nonresponding memory CD4+ T cells were CD40L-negative, CD69-negative, CD45RO-high. This sample comprised cultured CD4+ T cells from PBMCs, obtained from a patient who received antiretroviral therapy. Receptor source: an adult with HIV. The donor label of this sample is uncertain.

The genes are TRBV13 and TRBJ2-3, with 10 bases identical to TRBD2. Germline loops: CDR1 PRHDT, CDR2 FYEKMQ (reference sequence). The CDR3 extends over 15 amino acids. The J segment lost 6 bases and the V segment lost 2 bases, leaving 5 bases of the junction unmatched. The CDR3 loop is CASSLQRGGPDTQYF. CDR3 DNA: TGTGCCAGCAGCTTACAGCGGGGGGGCCCCGATACGCAGTATTTT.

A word on this clone: One junction end does not reproduce the germline sequence, and a read error may be involved. This sample also contains other DNA sequences that code for the same CDR3. The chain's CDR3 is CASSPPGGRGANTEAFF. The CDR3 coding sequence is TGTGCTAGCTCACCACCGGGGGGCAGAGGGGCGAACACTGAAGCTTTCTTT. This chain links TRBV18 with TRBJ1-1, with a weak D call TRBD1 (6 bases). CDR3 size: 17 residues. CDR1 is KGHSH, CDR2 LQKENI, per germline.

The sample holds one count of this clone. The chain carries TRBV3-1 (or the pseudogene TRBV3-2) and TRBJ2-1, with 7 bases that match TRBD2. With 1 base clipped from V and 9 bases from J, the junction kept 9 bases outside the gene matches. Germline assignment: CDR1 LGHDT and CDR2 YNNKEL (reference sequence). The CDR3 loop spans 15 amino acids. The CDR3 loop is CASSQVPSGVTEQFF. As DNA, the CDR3 is TGTGCCAGCAGCCAAGTTCCTAGCGGAGTGACTGAGCAGTTCTTC.

This clone was seen only a few times. The chain has TRBV7-3 and TRBJ1-1; TRBD1 is a possible D gene (6 bases). V gave up 5 bases and J gave up 4 bases, with 17 bases separating them. Germline V gene data show CDR1 as SGHTA and CDR2 as FQGTGA. The CDR3 contains 15 residues. The CDR3 DNA reads as TGTGCCAGCAGCCCCCTGGGGGCAGTGAGCACTGAAGCTTTCTTT. Protein: CASSPLGAVSTEAFF.

The table lists this clone with a count of one. The rearrangement uses TRBV13 and TRBJ2-3; no reliable D call. CDR1 and CDR2 (germline): PRHDT, FYEKMQ (reference sequence). CDR3 length: 12 amino acids. Trimming stripped 4 bases from V and 0 bases from J, with 2 bases between. In DNA form, the CDR3 reads TGTGCCAGCAGCTCTAGCACAGATACGCAGTATTTT. Its protein is CASSSSTDTQYF.

This rearrangement joins TRBV5-1 to TRBJ2-6; no clear D. CDR1 is SGHRS, CDR2 YFSETQ, per germline. V lost 0 bases and J 2 bases, leaving 3 bases between the germline ends. The CDR3 loop spans 14 amino acids. CDR3 amino acids: CASSLVPGANVLTF. For the CDR3, the DNA is TGCGCCAGCAGCTTGGTCCCTGGGGCCAACGTCCTGACTTTC.

The V call is TRBV28, the J call TRBJ1-2; 7 bases line up with TRBD1. The V gene end was trimmed by 3 bases and the J gene end by 2 bases; junction bases not matched to a gene: 3. Germline lookup yields CDR1 MDHEN and CDR2 SYDVKM. The CDR3 runs to 14 residues. The CDR3 nucleotides read TGTGCCAGCAGTTTTGCAGGGGGGAACTATGGCTACACCTTC. Translated: CASSFAGGNYGYTF.

The genes are TRBV2 and TRBJ2-3; D is perhaps TRBD1 or TRBD2 (5 bases each). Germline V gives CDR1 SNHLY, CDR2 FYNNEI. The V end lost 3 bases, the J end lost 2 bases, and 15 bases lay between the germline ends. The CDR3 consists of 16 residues. The CDR3 loop reads CASSDRDGRFTDTQYF. In nucleotides, the CDR3 is TGTGCCAGCAGTGACCGGGACGGCCGCTTCACAGATACGCAGTATTTT.

This chain links TRBV11-1 with TRBJ2-1, with D possibly matching TRBD1 (6 bases). The CDR3 sequence is 14 residues long. V lost 6 bases and J 7 bases, leaving 16 bases between the germline ends. The germline V gene has CDR1 SGHAT and CDR2 FQDESV (reference sequence). The CDR3 sequence is CASSSTGILNEQFF. CDR3 coding DNA: TGTGCCAGCAGTTCTACAGGGATTTTGAATGAGCAGTTCTTC.

The chain employs TRBV7-2 and TRBJ1-6; D is unresolved. The CDR3 is made up of 16 amino acids. V was shortened by 2 bases and J by 0 bases, with 8 bases between the two germline ends. CDR1 SGHTA and CDR2 FQGNSA come from the germline V gene. CDR3 amino acids: CASSLNRLSYNSPLHF. The CDR3 DNA is TGTGCCAGCAGCTTAAACCGCCTCTCCTATAATTCACCCCTCCACTTT.